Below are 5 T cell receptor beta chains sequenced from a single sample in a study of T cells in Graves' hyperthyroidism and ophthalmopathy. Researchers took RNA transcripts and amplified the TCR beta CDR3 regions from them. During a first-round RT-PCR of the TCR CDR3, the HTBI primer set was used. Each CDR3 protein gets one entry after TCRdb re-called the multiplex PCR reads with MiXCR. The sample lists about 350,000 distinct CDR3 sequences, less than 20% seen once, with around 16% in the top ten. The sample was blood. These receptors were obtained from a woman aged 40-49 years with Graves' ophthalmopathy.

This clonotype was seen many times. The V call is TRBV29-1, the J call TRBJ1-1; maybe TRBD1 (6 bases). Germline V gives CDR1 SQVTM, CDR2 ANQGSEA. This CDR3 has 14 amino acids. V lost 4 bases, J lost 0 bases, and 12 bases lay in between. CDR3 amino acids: CSVAQGSMNTEAFF. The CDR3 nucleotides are TGCAGCGTTGCACAGGGTTCCATGAACACTGAAGCTTTCTTT.

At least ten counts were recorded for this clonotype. The CDR3: CASSANPRGKSYEQYF. The CDR3 DNA is TGTGCCAGCAGTGCCAACCCCCGGGGAAAATCCTACGAGCAGTACTTC. V gene TRBV25-1 combines with J gene TRBJ2-7; maybe TRBD2 (5 bases). This CDR3 has 16 residues. The V gene lost 4 bases and the J gene lost 1 base, with 17 bases spanning the gap. Germline lookup yields CDR1 MGHDK and CDR2 SYGVNS.

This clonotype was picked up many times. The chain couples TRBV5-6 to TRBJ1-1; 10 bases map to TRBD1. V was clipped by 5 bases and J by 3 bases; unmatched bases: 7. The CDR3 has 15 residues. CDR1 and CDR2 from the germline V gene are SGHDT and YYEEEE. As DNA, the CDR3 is TGTGCCAGCAGTTATACCGGGACAGGGGACACTGAAGCTTTCTTT. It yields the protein CASSYTGTGDTEAFF.

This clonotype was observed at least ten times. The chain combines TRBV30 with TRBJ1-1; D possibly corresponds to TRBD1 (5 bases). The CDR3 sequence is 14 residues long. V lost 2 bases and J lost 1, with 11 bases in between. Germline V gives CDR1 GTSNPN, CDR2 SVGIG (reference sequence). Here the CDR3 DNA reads TGTGCCTGGAGTCTGGGGGGGGAGAACACTGAAGCTTTCTTT. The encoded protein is CAWSLGGENTEAFF. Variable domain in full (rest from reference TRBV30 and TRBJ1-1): SQTIHQWPATLVQPVGSPLSLECTVEGTSNPNLYWYRQAAGRGLQLLFYSVGIGQISSEVPQNLSASRPQDRQFILSSKKLLLSDSGFYLCAWSLGGENTEAFFGQGTRLTVV.

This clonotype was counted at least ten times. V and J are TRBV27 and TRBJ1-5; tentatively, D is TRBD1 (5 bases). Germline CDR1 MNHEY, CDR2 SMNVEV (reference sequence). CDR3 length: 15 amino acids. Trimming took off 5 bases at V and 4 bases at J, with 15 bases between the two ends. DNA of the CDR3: TGTGCCAGCAGTCCCCGGGACGGACGGAATCAGCCCCAGCATTTT. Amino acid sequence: CASSPRDGRNQPQHF.